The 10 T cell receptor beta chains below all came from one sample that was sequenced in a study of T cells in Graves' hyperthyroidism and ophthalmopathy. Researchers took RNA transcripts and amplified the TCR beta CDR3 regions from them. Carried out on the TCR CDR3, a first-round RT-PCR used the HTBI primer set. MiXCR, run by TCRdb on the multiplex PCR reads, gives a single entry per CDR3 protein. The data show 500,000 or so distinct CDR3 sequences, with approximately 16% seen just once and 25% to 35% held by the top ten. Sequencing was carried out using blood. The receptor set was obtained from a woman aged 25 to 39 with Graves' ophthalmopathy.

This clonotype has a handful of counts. Here the CDR3 DNA reads TGTGCCAGCAGCTTAGAGGTCAGGCTTAATACCTACGAGCAGTACTTC. Its protein product is CASSLEVRLNTYEQYF. The V call is TRBV7-9, the J call TRBJ2-7; no clear D. Trimming shortened V by 1 base and J by 2 bases, and 15 bases separated the two germline ends. Germline V gene lookup returns CDR1 SEHNR and CDR2 FQNEAQ (reference sequence). The CDR3 contains 16 residues.

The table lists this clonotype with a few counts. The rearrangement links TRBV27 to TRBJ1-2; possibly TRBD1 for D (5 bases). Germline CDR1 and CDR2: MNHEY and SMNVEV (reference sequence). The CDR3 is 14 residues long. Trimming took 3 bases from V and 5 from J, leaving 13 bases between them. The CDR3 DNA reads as TGTGCCAGCAGTTTGAGGGGATACGGTTATGGCTACACCTTC. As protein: CASSLRGYGYGYTF.

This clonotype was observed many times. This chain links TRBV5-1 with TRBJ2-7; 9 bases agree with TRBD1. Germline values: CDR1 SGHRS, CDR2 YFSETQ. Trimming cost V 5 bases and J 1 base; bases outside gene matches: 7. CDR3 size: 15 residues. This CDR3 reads CASRPPGQGSYEQYF. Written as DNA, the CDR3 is TGCGCCAGCAGACCTCCGGGACAGGGATCCTACGAGCAGTACTTC. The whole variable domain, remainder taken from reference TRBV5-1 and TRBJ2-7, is KAGVTQTPRYLIKTRGQQVTLSCSPISGHRSVSWYQQTPGQGLQFLFEYFSETQRNKGNFPGRFSGRQFSNSRSEMNVSTLELGDSALYLCASRPPGQGSYEQYFGPGTRLTVT.

The CDR3 loop reads CSALGGATEAFF. The CDR3 DNA reads as TGCAGTGCCCTTGGTGGGGCCACTGAAGCTTTCTTT. This chain connects TRBV20-1 to TRBJ1-1; tentatively, D is TRBD1 (5 bases). Germline-derived CDR1 and CDR2 are DFQATT and SNEGSKA (reference sequence). The CDR3 covers 12 residues. V was trimmed by 6 bases and J by 4 bases, leaving 12 bases between them.

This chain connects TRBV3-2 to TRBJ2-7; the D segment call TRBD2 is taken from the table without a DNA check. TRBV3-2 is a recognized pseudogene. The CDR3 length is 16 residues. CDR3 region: CASSQETSGRTHEQYF. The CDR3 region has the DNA TGTGCCAGCAGCCAAGAAACTAGCGGGAGGACCCACGAGCAGTACTTC.

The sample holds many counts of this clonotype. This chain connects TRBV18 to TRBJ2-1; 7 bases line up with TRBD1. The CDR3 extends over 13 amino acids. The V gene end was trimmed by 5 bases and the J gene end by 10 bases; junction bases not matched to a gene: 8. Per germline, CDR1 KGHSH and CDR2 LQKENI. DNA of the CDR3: TGTGCCAGCTCAACTACAGGGGTAGGAGAGCAGTTCTTC. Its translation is CASSTTGVGEQFF.

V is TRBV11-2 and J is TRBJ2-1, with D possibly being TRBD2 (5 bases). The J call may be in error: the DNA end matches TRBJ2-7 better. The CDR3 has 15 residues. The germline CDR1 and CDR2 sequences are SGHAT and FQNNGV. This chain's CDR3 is CASSHTEGSYNEQYF. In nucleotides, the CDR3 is TGTGCCAGCAGCCATACAGAGGGCTCCTACAATGAGCAGTACTTC.

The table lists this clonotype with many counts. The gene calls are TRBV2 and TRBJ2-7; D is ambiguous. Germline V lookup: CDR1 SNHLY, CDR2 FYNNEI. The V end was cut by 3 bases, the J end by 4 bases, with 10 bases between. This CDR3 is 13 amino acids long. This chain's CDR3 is CASSEPGLYEQYF. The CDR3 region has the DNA TGTGCCAGCAGTGAGCCGGGTCTTTACGAGCAGTACTTC.

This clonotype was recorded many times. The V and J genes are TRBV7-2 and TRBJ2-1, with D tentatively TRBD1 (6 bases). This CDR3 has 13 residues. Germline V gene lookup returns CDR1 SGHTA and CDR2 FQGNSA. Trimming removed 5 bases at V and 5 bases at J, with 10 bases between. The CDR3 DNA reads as TGTGCCAGCAGCCAGGGGTCTGACAATGAGCAGTTCTTC. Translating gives CASSQGSDNEQFF.

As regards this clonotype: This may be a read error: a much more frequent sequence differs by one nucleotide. This CDR3 reads CSSSPNSGSHNEQFF. In nucleotides, the CDR3 is TGCTCCAGCAGCCCAAATAGCGGGAGTCACAATGAGCAGTTCTTC. This chain links TRBV5-1 with TRBJ2-1, with 9 bases lining up with TRBD2. This CDR3 comprises 15 residues. Germline CDR1 SGHRS, CDR2 YFSETQ.